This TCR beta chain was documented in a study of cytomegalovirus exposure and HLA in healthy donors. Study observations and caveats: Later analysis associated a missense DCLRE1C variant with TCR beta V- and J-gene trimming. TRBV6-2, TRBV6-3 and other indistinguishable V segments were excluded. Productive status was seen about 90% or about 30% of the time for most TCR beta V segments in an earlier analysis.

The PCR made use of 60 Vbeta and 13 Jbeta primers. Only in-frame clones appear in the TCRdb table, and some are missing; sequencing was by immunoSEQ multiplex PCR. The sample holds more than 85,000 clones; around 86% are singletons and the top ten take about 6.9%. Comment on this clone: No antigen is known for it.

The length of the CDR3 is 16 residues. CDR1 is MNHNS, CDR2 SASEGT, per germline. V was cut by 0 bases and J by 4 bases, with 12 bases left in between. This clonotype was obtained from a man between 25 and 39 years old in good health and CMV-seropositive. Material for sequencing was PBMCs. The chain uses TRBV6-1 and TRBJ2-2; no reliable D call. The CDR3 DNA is TGTGCCAGCAGTGAAGCTCCCCCATTCGGCACCGGGGAGCTGTTTTTT. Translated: CASSEAPPFGTGELFF.